These 25 T cell receptor beta chains were all obtained from the same sample, sequenced in a study of blood T cell repertoires in COVID-19. The table came from immunoSEQ multiplex PCR; TCRdb's copy has only in-frame clones and leaves some out. This table has about 240,000 clones, 82% appearing once. The sample taken for sequencing was peripheral blood. The receptors derive from a woman aged 55 to 70 with active or convalescent COVID-19.

The rearrangement links TRBV12-5 to TRBJ2-7; 9 bases match TRBD1. Germline V lookup: CDR1 LGHNT, CDR2 FRNRAP. This CDR3 is 14 amino acids long. V trimming: 5 bases; J trimming: 3 bases; junction bases outside the gene matches: 5. The CDR3 reads CASGRRQGGYEQYF. CDR3 in DNA: TGTGCTAGTGGTCGGAGACAGGGGGGCTACGAGCAGTACTTC.

This clone was picked up one time. J is TRBJ2-3 and V is TRBV27, with D unresolved. This CDR3 has 14 residues. Trimming left V 3 bases short and J 5 bases short, with 12 bases between. CDR1 MNHEY and CDR2 SMNVEV come from the germline V gene (reference sequence). CDR3 DNA sequence: TGTGCCAGCAGTTTTGTGGAGAAACGAGATACGCAGTATTTT. Its protein product is CASSFVEKRDTQYF.

The rearrangement joins TRBV6-5 to TRBJ2-5; TRBD1 matches at 7 bases. J gave up 4 bases and V 4 bases, and 6 bases lay outside the gene matches. CDR1 and CDR2 from the germline V gene are MNHEY and SVGAGI. The CDR3 length is 14 residues. As DNA, the CDR3 is TGTGCCAGCAGTTCACAGGGGTTCGGAGAGACCCAGTACTTC. Protein sequence: CASSSQGFGETQYF.

This clone was found once. The V and J genes are TRBV6-6 and TRBJ2-3; 7 bases agree with TRBD1. Unmatched junction bases numbered 2, after V lost 2 bases and J lost 0 bases. The CDR3 covers 15 residues. CDR1 is MNHNY, CDR2 SVGAGI, per germline (reference sequence). CDR3 bases: TGTGCCAGCAGTTACAGGGGGCCTAGCACAGATACGCAGTATTTT. Its translation is CASSYRGPSTDTQYF.

The rearrangement links TRBV27 to TRBJ2-7; D gene uncertain. Germline V gene data show CDR1 as MNHEY and CDR2 as SMNVEV (reference sequence). Trimming took 6 bases from V and 5 from J, leaving 14 bases between them. This CDR3 comprises 13 residues. CDR3: CASSPSLSHEQYF. The CDR3 DNA follows: TGTGCCAGCAGCCCGTCCCTCAGTCACGAGCAGTACTTC.

The CDR3 spells CASRGSRGGGGELFF. In DNA form, the CDR3 reads TGCGCCAGCAGAGGGTCCCGAGGGGGCGGCGGGGAGCTGTTTTTT. V usage is TRBV5-1 and J usage is TRBJ2-2; TRBD1 aligns across 7 bases. V lost 5 bases to trimming and J lost 7 bases; unmatched junction nucleotides: 11. The CDR3 sequence is 15 residues long. Germline V gene lookup returns CDR1 SGHRS and CDR2 YFSETQ.

The V and J genes are TRBV5-4 and TRBJ1-2, with 11 bases fitting TRBD1. The V segment lost 4 bases and the J segment 3 bases; nucleotides outside the gene matches: 8. The CDR3 is 16 amino acids. The germline CDR1 and CDR2 sequences are SGHNT and YYREEE (reference sequence). The CDR3 region has the DNA TGTGCCAGCAGCCCAAACAAGGGACAGGGGGACTATGGCTACACCTTC. It codes for CASSPNKGQGDYGYTF.

The chain is built from TRBV2 and TRBJ2-7; D not resolved. The germline V gene encodes CDR1 SNHLY and CDR2 FYNNEI. V gave up 1 base and J gave up 3 bases, with 7 bases separating them. The CDR3 is 13 residues long. CDR3 residues: CASSEEKLYEQYF. CDR3 DNA: TGTGCCAGCAGTGAAGAGAAACTCTACGAGCAGTACTTC.

The chain links TRBV15 to TRBJ1-3; D gene unclear. From germline, CDR1 is LNHNV and CDR2 YYDKDF (reference sequence). The V end lost 0 bases, the J end lost 7 bases, and 7 bases lay between the germline ends. The CDR3 runs to 13 residues. The CDR3 protein is CATSRDTGNTIYF. As DNA, the CDR3 is TGTGCCACCAGCAGAGATACGGGTAACACCATATATTTT.

As DNA, the CDR3 is TGTGCCAGCAGTGAAACGGGACAGGGGACGTCCGGGGAGCTGTTTTTT. It is translated as CASSETGQGTSGELFF. J is TRBJ2-2 and V is TRBV6-4; 10 bases map to TRBD1. The CDR3 loop spans 16 amino acids. Unmatched junction bases numbered 7, after V lost 3 bases and J lost 6 bases. Germline CDR1 reads MRHNA; CDR2 reads SNTAGT.

This rearrangement joins TRBV4-1 to TRBJ2-7; perhaps TRBD2 as D (5 bases). Deletions cut 5 bases from V and 3 bases from J, with 14 bases between. Germline CDR1 is MGHRA and CDR2 is YSYEKL. The CDR3 totals 14 residues. The CDR3 sequence: CASSELGGHYEQYF. CDR3 sequence (DNA): TGCGCCAGCAGCGAGTTAGGAGGTCACTACGAGCAGTACTTC.

The V and J genes are TRBV7-9 and TRBJ2-3; tentatively, D is TRBD2 (6 bases). Germline V gives CDR1 SEHNR, CDR2 FQNEAQ (reference sequence). The V and J ends lost 2 bases and 8 bases respectively, with 11 bases between them. This CDR3 contains 13 residues. The chain's CDR3 is CASSLLAGRTQYF. The CDR3 coding sequence is TGTGCCAGCAGCTTACTGGCGGGGCGTACGCAGTATTTT.

This clone has a handful of counts. The V call is TRBV5-1, the J call TRBJ1-6, with TRBD1 matching 9 bases. V gave up 4 bases and J gave up 10 bases; unmatched junction bases: 12. Germline assignment: CDR1 SGHRS and CDR2 YFSETQ. The CDR3 covers 16 residues. The CDR3 loop is CASSQDSGTGNSPLHF. The CDR3 DNA reads as TGCGCCAGCAGCCAGGACTCCGGGACAGGGAACTCACCCCTCCACTTT. The full variable domain, in which reference TRBV5-1 and TRBJ1-6 provide the parts outside the CDR3, is KAGVTQTPRYLIKTRGQQVTLSCSPISGHRSVSWYQQTPGQGLQFLFEYFSETQRNKGNFPGRFSGRQFSNSRSEMNVSTLELGDSALYLCASSQDSGTGNSPLHFGNGTRLTVT.

The V call is TRBV19, the J call TRBJ1-5; TRBD1 agrees at 7 bases. CDR1 and CDR2 (germline): LNHDA, SQIVND (reference sequence). The CDR3 has 15 residues. Losses at the gene ends were 6 bases for V and 7 bases for J; bases not matched to a gene: 12. CDR3 coding DNA: TGTGCCAGTAGAACCGGGACAGCCCAAGGGCAGCCCCAGCATTTT. Protein sequence: CASRTGTAQGQPQHF.

In its sample, this clone was seen once. This chain joins TRBV6-1 and TRBJ1-2, with 9 bases that match TRBD1. The CDR3 covers 15 residues. Germline V gene sequence: CDR1 MNHNS, CDR2 SASEGT. With 3 bases clipped from V and 2 bases from J, the junction kept 4 bases outside the gene matches. CDR3 bases: TGTGCCAGCAGTGAGGGACAGGGCTTCAACTATGGCTACACCTTC. The encoded protein is CASSEGQGFNYGYTF.

The chain links TRBV7-8 to TRBJ2-6, with 8 bases aligning to TRBD2. The junction had 16 bases not matched to a gene; V was cut back by 5 bases and J by 1 base. Germline V gene sequence: CDR1 SGHVS, CDR2 FQNEAQ. The CDR3 totals 20 residues. This chain's CDR3 is CASSQDRGLVSPSGANVLTF. The CDR3 bases are TGTGCCAGCAGCCAAGACCGGGGACTAGTTTCTCCGTCTGGGGCCAACGTCCTGACTTTC. The whole variable domain, filled in from reference TRBV7-8 and TRBJ2-6, reads GAGVSQSPRYKVAKRGQDVALRCDPISGHVSLFWYQQALGQGPEFLTYFQNEAQLDKSGLPSDRFFAERPEGSVSTLKIQRTQQEDSAVYLCASSQDRGLVSPSGANVLTFGAGSRLTVL.

The rearrangement uses TRBV2 and TRBJ1-4; D possibly corresponds to TRBD1 (6 bases). This CDR3 comprises 15 residues. The germline V gene has CDR1 SNHLY and CDR2 FYNNEI. The V end was cut by 10 bases, the J end by 0 bases, with 15 bases between. The CDR3 DNA follows: TGTGCCACGCAGAAGGGGGTTACAACTAATGAAAAACTGTTTTTT. Its protein is CATQKGVTTNEKLFF.

This chain links TRBV30 with TRBJ1-1, with 10 bases that match TRBD1. J lost 3 bases, V lost 3 bases, and 1 base had no gene match. There are 13 residues in the CDR3. Germline values: CDR1 GTSNPN, CDR2 SVGIG (reference sequence). As DNA, the CDR3 is TGTGCCTGGAGGACAGGGGGCTACACTGAAGCTTTCTTT. Translation gives CAWRTGGYTEAFF.

V and J are TRBV27 and TRBJ1-2; 8 bases align to TRBD1. Germline V gives CDR1 MNHEY, CDR2 SMNVEV (reference sequence). The CDR3 spans 16 residues. V dropped 3 bases and J dropped 4; count of bases not matched to a gene: 10. CDR3 nucleotide sequence: TGTGCCAGCAGTTTTAGAGAGGGGCAGGGGGCCTATGGCTACACCTTC. It is translated as CASSFREGQGAYGYTF.

The chain links TRBV4-1 to TRBJ1-4; no clear D gene. V dropped 5 bases and J dropped 7 bases, with 14 bases sitting between them. Looked up from germline, CDR1 is MGHRA and CDR2 is YSYEKL. This CDR3 region has 14 residues. The CDR3 DNA is TGCGCCAGCAGCGGCGGGAGGGAAGTTGAAAAACTGTTTTTT. Residues: CASSGGREVEKLFF.

The gene calls are TRBV7-9 and TRBJ2-2; the match to TRBD1 covers 12 bases. The V gene's germline CDR1 is SEHNR and CDR2 FQNEAQ (reference sequence). There are 15 residues in the CDR3. Unmatched junction bases numbered 3, after V lost 4 bases and J lost 6 bases. The CDR3 DNA is TGTGCCAGCAGCTACGGGACAGGGGGCGCCGGGGAGCTGTTTTTT. Translation gives CASSYGTGGAGELFF.

The genes are TRBV6-1 and TRBJ1-5; the match to TRBD1 covers 10 bases. This CDR3 has 15 amino acids. Germline CDR1 MNHNS, CDR2 SASEGT. Trimming removed 2 bases from V and 6 bases from J; junction bases left unmatched: 4. CDR3 residues: CASSEYGTGAQPQHF. The DNA for the CDR3 is TGTGCCAGCAGTGAATATGGGACAGGGGCTCAGCCCCAGCATTTT.

V gene TRBV19 combines with J gene TRBJ2-4, with D possibly matching TRBD1 (5 bases). Germline V CDR1 and CDR2: LNHDA, SQIVND (reference sequence). The CDR3 is 15 amino acids. V was clipped by 8 bases and J by 3 bases, with 17 bases between them. The CDR3 here is CASSGFGANKNIQYF. The CDR3 DNA reads as TGTGCCAGTTCAGGGTTCGGAGCTAACAAAAACATTCAGTACTTC.

The chain employs TRBV27 and TRBJ1-2; D possibly corresponds to TRBD1 (5 bases). V lost 7 bases and J 5 bases, leaving 14 bases between the germline ends. Germline V gene data show CDR1 as MNHEY and CDR2 as SMNVEV (reference sequence). The CDR3 is 13 amino acids. The CDR3 DNA follows: TGTGCCAGCAAGATTAGGGGTGATTATGGCTACACCTTC. Amino acids: CASKIRGDYGYTF.

The gene calls are TRBV2 and TRBJ2-7; no reliable D call. Germline V gene data show CDR1 as SNHLY and CDR2 as FYNNEI. V was cut by 3 bases and J by 4 bases, with 13 bases left in between. The CDR3 extends over 14 amino acids. The CDR3 sequence is CASSEMDSGYEQYF. CDR3 nucleotides: TGTGCCAGCAGTGAGATGGATTCGGGTTACGAGCAGTACTTC.